The 4 T cell receptor beta chains given below trace back to one sample, sequenced in a study of control samples from healthy donors and cancer patients. Repertoires were generated with immunoSEQ multiplex PCR, while TCRdb's copy carries only in-frame clones and drops some. The table lists 78,000 or so clones, around nine tenths of them singletons. The sample taken for sequencing was blood. These receptors all stem from a woman aged 50 to 60 in good health.

V is TRBV3-1 (or the pseudogene TRBV3-2) and J is TRBJ1-2; weak D call: TRBD1 (5 bases). The germline V and J ends were trimmed by 2 bases and 4 bases, with 20 bases remaining between them. The length of the CDR3 is 17 residues. Germline V gene data show CDR1 as LGHDT and CDR2 as YNNKEL (reference sequence). The chain's CDR3 is CASSQNRYTGRAYGYTF. The CDR3 coding sequence is TGTGCCAGCAGCCAAAATAGGTATACGGGGCGCGCCTATGGCTACACCTTC.

The chain is built from TRBV2 and TRBJ2-1; 8 bases are shared with TRBD2. Germline trimming cut 6 bases from V and 3 bases from J; bases unmatched to any gene: 10. The germline V gene encodes CDR1 SNHLY and CDR2 FYNNEI. The CDR3 is 16 amino acids. CDR3 DNA sequence: TGTGCCAGCAGAGACCATAGCGGGGACGACTACAATGAGCAGTTCTTC. This gives the protein CASRDHSGDDYNEQFF.

The V and J genes are TRBV18 and TRBJ2-5; D possibly corresponds to TRBD2 (6 bases). The CDR3 loop spans 13 amino acids. The germline V and J ends were trimmed by 7 bases and 2 bases, with 11 bases remaining between them. Per germline, CDR1 KGHSH and CDR2 LQKENI. The CDR3 reads CASCGTQQETQYF. The CDR3 nucleotides are TGTGCCAGCTGCGGGACGCAGCAAGAGACCCAGTACTTC.

This clone was detected only once. The genes are TRBV5-1 and TRBJ2-6; D remains unclear. This CDR3 spans 16 amino acids. Germline V gene sequence: CDR1 SGHRS, CDR2 YFSETQ. Trimming left V 1 base short and J 1 base short, with 9 bases between. The chain's CDR3 is CASSLPPVSGANVLTF. CDR3 coding DNA: TGCGCCAGCAGCTTGCCCCCCGTTTCTGGGGCCAACGTCCTGACTTTC.